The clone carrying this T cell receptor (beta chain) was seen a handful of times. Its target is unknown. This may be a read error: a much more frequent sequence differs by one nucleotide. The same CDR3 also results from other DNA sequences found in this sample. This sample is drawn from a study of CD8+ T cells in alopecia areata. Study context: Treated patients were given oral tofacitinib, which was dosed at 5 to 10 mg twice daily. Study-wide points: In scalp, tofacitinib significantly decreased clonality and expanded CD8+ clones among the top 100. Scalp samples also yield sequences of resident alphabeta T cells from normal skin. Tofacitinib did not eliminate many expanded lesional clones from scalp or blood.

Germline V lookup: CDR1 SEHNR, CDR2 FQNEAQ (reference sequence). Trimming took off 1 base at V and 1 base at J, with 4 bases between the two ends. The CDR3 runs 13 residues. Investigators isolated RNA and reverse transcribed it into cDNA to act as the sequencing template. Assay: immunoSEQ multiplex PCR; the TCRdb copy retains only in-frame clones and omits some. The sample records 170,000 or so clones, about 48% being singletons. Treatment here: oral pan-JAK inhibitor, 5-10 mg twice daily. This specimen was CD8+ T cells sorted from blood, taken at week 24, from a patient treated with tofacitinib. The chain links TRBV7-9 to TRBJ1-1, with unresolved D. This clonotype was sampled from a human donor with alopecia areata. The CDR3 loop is CASSLGRNTEAFF. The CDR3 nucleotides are TGTGCCAGCAGCTTAGGCAGGAACACTGAAGCTTTCTTT.